Below, 25 T cell receptor beta chains from the same sample are listed, as sequenced in a study of T cell changes during pregnancy in multiple sclerosis. Profiled with immunoSEQ multiplex PCR; TCRdb holds only in-frame clones, not every one. The profile shows around 110,000 clones, around 90% of them singletons. Source: peripheral blood, taken after pregnancy. These TCRs come from a female donor with multiple sclerosis, enrolled in a pregnancy study.

The V call is TRBV2, the J call TRBJ2-7; the D gene is possibly TRBD2 (5 bases). The ends were cut back, 2 bases at V and 0 bases at J, with 14 bases in the middle. From germline, CDR1 is SNHLY and CDR2 FYNNEI. The CDR3 has 16 residues. CDR3 DNA: TGTGCCAGCAGTGAACCTACGACTATAAGCTCCTACGAGCAGTACTTC. Its protein is CASSEPTTISSYEQYF.

Only one count was recorded for this clone. The gene calls are TRBV28 and TRBJ2-3; TRBD1 is a possible D gene (6 bases). This CDR3 is built from 15 residues. Germline loops: CDR1 MDHEN, CDR2 SYDVKM. Trimming took 2 bases from V and 0 from J, leaving 9 bases between them. The CDR3 protein is CASSLSTGSTDTQYF. The CDR3 nucleotides read TGTGCCAGCAGTTTAAGCACAGGGAGCACAGATACGCAGTATTTT.

The chain combines TRBV5-4 with TRBJ2-5; 7 positions match TRBD2. J lost 2 bases, V lost 4 bases, and 14 bases had no gene match. There are 17 residues in the CDR3. The germline CDR1 and CDR2 sequences are SGHNT and YYREEE (reference sequence). The CDR3 loop is CASSPGGQRGWQETQYF. The CDR3 DNA reads as TGTGCCAGCAGCCCAGGCGGCCAGCGGGGATGGCAAGAGACCCAGTACTTC.

The sample holds a few counts of this clone. The rearrangement joins TRBV6-1 to TRBJ1-6; 7 bases are a match to TRBD1. With 3 bases clipped from V and 7 bases from J, the junction kept 0 bases outside the gene matches. CDR1 and CDR2 from the germline V gene are MNHNS and SASEGT. This CDR3 spans 13 amino acids. This CDR3 is CASSDRGNSPLHF. As DNA, the CDR3 is TGTGCCAGCAGTGACAGGGGGAATTCACCCCTCCACTTT.

CDR3 loop: CASSELGAKSEQYF. The CDR3 DNA reads as TGTGCCAGCAGTGAATTGGGGGCGAAGTCCGAGCAGTACTTC. The V call is TRBV2, the J call TRBJ2-7; tentative D call: TRBD1 (6 bases). Germline lookup yields CDR1 SNHLY and CDR2 FYNNEI. CDR3 size: 14 residues. V was shortened by 2 bases and J by 6 bases, with 14 bases between the two germline ends. The full variable domain, completed using reference TRBV2 and TRBJ2-7, is EPEVTQTPSHQVTQMGQEVILRCVPISNHLYFYWYRQILGQKVEFLVSFYNNEISEKSEIFDDQFSVERPDGSNFTLKIRSTKLEDSAMYFCASSELGAKSEQYFGPGTRLTVT.

The CDR3 loop reads CSSSTGGVGATEAFF. The CDR3, as DNA: TGCAGCTCCTCGACAGGGGGTGTCGGGGCCACTGAAGCTTTCTTT. The chain uses TRBV29-1 and TRBJ1-1; 9 bases are a match to TRBD1. Trimming removed 8 bases from V and 4 bases from J; junction bases left unmatched: 14. Germline loops: CDR1 SQVTM, CDR2 ANQGSEA. This CDR3 contains 15 residues. Full variable domain (missing parts from reference TRBV29-1 and TRBJ1-1): SAVISQKPSRDICQRGTSLTIQCQVDSQVTMMFWYRQQPGQSLTLIATANQGSEATYESGFVIDKFPISRPNLTFSTLTVSNMSPEDSSIYLCSSSTGGVGATEAFFGQGTRLTVV.

The rearrangement uses TRBV5-8 and TRBJ2-1; 15 positions agree with TRBD2. V was clipped by 5 bases and J by 8 bases; unmatched bases: 2. The CDR3 contains 14 residues. In germline, CDR1 is SGHTS, CDR2 YDEGEE. The CDR3 protein is CASRGLAGGYEQFF. CDR3 in DNA: TGTGCCAGCAGGGGACTAGCGGGGGGATATGAGCAGTTCTTC.

The chain links TRBV27 to TRBJ2-7; 10 bases are shared with TRBD2. The CDR3 runs 19 residues. J lost 4 bases, V lost 4 bases, and 19 bases had no gene match. Germline CDR1 and CDR2: MNHEY and SMNVEV (reference sequence). CDR3 coding DNA: TGTGCCAGCAGTTCACGAATAGGGACTAGCGTACTTATGAGATACGAGCAGTACTTC. It translates to CASSSRIGTSVLMRYEQYF.

The chain uses TRBV28 and TRBJ2-7, with 10 nucleotides matching TRBD1. Germline V gene data show CDR1 as MDHEN and CDR2 as SYDVKM. This CDR3 is 16 amino acids long. V lost 4 bases, J lost 6 bases, and 12 bases stayed unmatched. CDR3 sequence reads: CASSSHGQGVLIEQYF. Written as DNA, the CDR3 is TGTGCCAGCAGTTCCCACGGACAGGGGGTTCTTATCGAGCAGTACTTC. The whole variable domain, filled in from reference TRBV28 and TRBJ2-7, reads DVKVTQSSRYLVKRTGEKVFLECVQDMDHENMFWYRQDPGLGLRLIYFSYDVKMKEKGDIPEGYSVSREKKERFSLILESASTNQTSMYLCASSSHGQGVLIEQYFGPGTRLTVT.

The rearrangement uses TRBV6-4 and TRBJ2-6, with a possible D match to TRBD1 (6 bases). The CDR3 runs 17 residues. The germline CDR1 and CDR2 sequences are MRHNA and SNTAGT. Trimming removed 3 bases from V and 2 bases from J, with 14 bases in between. DNA of the CDR3: TGTGCCAGCAGTGAACGCACAGGGCTCCCTGGGGCCAACGTCCTGACTTTC. Its translation is CASSERTGLPGANVLTF.

In this sample, this clone turned up once. This rearrangement joins TRBV30 to TRBJ2-5, with TRBD2 matching over 7 bases. V dropped 3 bases and J dropped 1; count of bases not matched to a gene: 2. The CDR3 sequence is 13 residues long. Germline V gives CDR1 GTSNPN, CDR2 SVGIG (reference sequence). The CDR3 is CAWSREAQETQYF. DNA for the CDR3: TGTGCCTGGAGCCGGGAGGCCCAAGAGACCCAGTACTTC.

This chain connects TRBV19 to TRBJ2-1; 8 nucleotides agree with TRBD2. Per germline, CDR1 LNHDA and CDR2 SQIVND (reference sequence). The V segment lost 4 bases and the J segment 4 bases; nucleotides outside the gene matches: 12. CDR3 length: 17 residues. The CDR3, as DNA: TGTGCCAGTAGTACCTCAGCGGCGGGAGGCCGATACAATGAGCAGTTCTTC. This translates into CASSTSAAGGRYNEQFF. Based on the CDR3 plus reference TRBV19 and TRBJ2-1, the full variable domain is DGGITQSPKYLFRKEGQNVTLSCEQNLNHDAMYWYRQDPGQGLRLIYYSQIVNDFQKGDIAEGYSVSREKKESFPLTVTSAQKNPTAFYLCASSTSAAGGRYNEQFFGPGTRLTVL.

The chain couples TRBV6-1 to TRBJ1-1; D unresolved. Germline CDR1 MNHNS, CDR2 SASEGT. The CDR3 extends over 13 amino acids. The V end lost 4 bases, the J end lost 1 base, and 7 bases lay between the germline ends. CDR3 bases: TGTGCCAGCAGTGGACATTCGAACACTGAAGCTTTCTTT. It specifies CASSGHSNTEAFF.

The V call is TRBV9, the J call TRBJ2-5, with 9 bases matching TRBD2. The CDR3 runs to 18 residues. V dropped 2 bases and J dropped 4; count of bases not matched to a gene: 15. Germline V gene sequence: CDR1 SGDLS, CDR2 YYNGEE. The CDR3 sequence: CASSVGIGRGGVAETQYF. The CDR3 DNA reads as TGTGCCAGCAGCGTGGGGATCGGGCGGGGGGGCGTCGCAGAGACCCAGTACTTC.

In its sample, this clone was seen once. The V gene is TRBV5-1, the J gene TRBJ1-2; a possible D gene is TRBD1 (6 bases). The germline CDR1 and CDR2 sequences are SGHRS and YFSETQ. Trimming pared 3 bases from V and 3 bases from J, leaving 12 bases between. The CDR3 has 14 amino acids. CDR3 nucleotides: TGCGCCAGCAGCTCCCCTCAGGGGTACTATGGCTACACCTTC. Its translation: CASSSPQGYYGYTF.

This CDR3 reads CASGEGISGYTDTQYF. The CDR3 nucleotides read TGTGCCAGCGGGGAAGGAATTAGCGGATACACAGATACGCAGTATTTT. The chain couples TRBV2 to TRBJ2-3; the D gene is possibly TRBD2 (6 bases). Germline V gene data show CDR1 as SNHLY and CDR2 as FYNNEI. The V and J ends lost 8 bases and 2 bases respectively, with 20 bases between them. The CDR3 contains 16 residues.

The rearrangement links TRBV7-9 to TRBJ1-3; D is undetermined. Germline CDR1 SEHNR, CDR2 FQNEAQ (reference sequence). V was pared by 1 base and J by 7 bases, with 17 bases between. The CDR3 extends over 16 amino acids. This CDR3 reads CASSLGAPARRNTIYF. The CDR3 DNA is TGTGCCAGCAGCTTAGGGGCACCCGCTCGGAGGAACACCATATATTTT.

The chain is built from TRBV18 and TRBJ2-7, with D perhaps TRBD2 (5 bases). The CDR3 runs to 13 residues. Germline CDR1 and CDR2: KGHSH and LQKENI. V shed 3 bases and J shed 4 bases, with 10 bases lying between them. The CDR3 is CASSPREWYEQYF. The DNA for the CDR3 is TGTGCCAGCTCACCCCGGGAATGGTACGAGCAGTACTTC.

This chain uses TRBV19 with TRBJ2-5; 8 bases map to TRBD2. Germline V gives CDR1 LNHDA, CDR2 SQIVND (reference sequence). Trimming cost V 7 bases and J 1 base; bases outside gene matches: 11. This CDR3 contains 16 residues. The CDR3 DNA is TGTGCCAGTACCGATCATTTCGGGACTAGCCAAGAGACCCAGTACTTC. This translates into CASTDHFGTSQETQYF.

The chain employs TRBV11-2 and TRBJ2-3, with 10 bases identical to TRBD2. With 5 bases clipped from V and 4 bases from J, the junction kept 9 bases outside the gene matches. CDR3 size: 16 residues. Germline V CDR1 and CDR2: SGHAT, FQNNGV. The CDR3 nucleotides read TGTGCCAGCAGCCCCCCCCTAGCGGGAGTAGCAGATACGCAGTATTTT. This codes for CASSPPLAGVADTQYF.

The chain is built from TRBV4-1 and TRBJ2-7, with a possible D match to TRBD2 (5 bases). Trimming removed 1 base from V and 3 bases from J, with 13 bases in between. Germline CDR1 and CDR2: MGHRA and YSYEKL. The CDR3 loop spans 15 amino acids. CDR3 amino acids: CASSQVVVGGYEQYF. CDR3 in DNA: TGCGCCAGCAGCCAAGTAGTAGTTGGAGGCTACGAGCAGTACTTC.

The chain employs TRBV5-1 and TRBJ1-1, with D tentatively TRBD1 (6 bases). CDR3 length: 17 amino acids. V lost 2 bases to trimming and J lost 1 base, with 18 bases between them. Germline V gene lookup returns CDR1 SGHRS and CDR2 YFSETQ. This chain's CDR3 is CASSFWGLTQGNTEAFF. The DNA of the CDR3 is TGCGCCAGCAGCTTTTGGGGACTAACACAGGGGAACACTGAAGCTTTCTTT.

This sequence joins TRBV6-5 and TRBJ1-1; D is possibly TRBD1 (5 bases). The CDR3 is 14 residues long. Germline loops: CDR1 MNHEY, CDR2 SVGAGI. Trimming cost V 3 bases and J 5 bases, with 13 bases left between them. CDR3 sequence: CASSYLGGRTEAFF. The CDR3 DNA reads TGTGCCAGCAGTTATCTCGGGGGTCGAACTGAAGCTTTCTTT.

This chain joins TRBV11-2 and TRBJ1-1; 12 nucleotides align to TRBD1. This CDR3 comprises 17 residues. Losses at the gene ends were 2 bases for V and 4 bases for J; bases not matched to a gene: 8. Germline CDR1 and CDR2: SGHAT and FQNNGV. The CDR3 coding sequence is TGTGCCAGCAGCTTAAAGCGGGACAGGGGGCGGGGCACTGAAGCTTTCTTT. Protein sequence: CASSLKRDRGRGTEAFF. Variable domain in full (rest from reference TRBV11-2 and TRBJ1-1): EAGVAQSPRYKIIEKRQSVAFWCNPISGHATLYWYQQILGQGPKLLIQFQNNGVVDDSQLPKDRFSAERLKGVDSTLKIQPAKLEDSAVYLCASSLKRDRGRGTEAFFGQGTRLTVV.

The genes are TRBV7-3 and TRBJ1-6, with 8 bases lining up with TRBD1. Germline V CDR1 and CDR2: SGHTA, FQGTGA. V was clipped by 5 bases and J by 14 bases; unmatched bases: 8. The CDR3 consists of 13 residues. As DNA, the CDR3 is TGTGCCAGCAGCCAAGGACAGGGTGCAGCCCTCCACTTT. Protein product: CASSQGQGAALHF. Using reference TRBV7-3 and TRBJ1-6 for the parts outside the CDR3, the full variable domain is GAGVSQTPSNKVTEKGKYVELRCDPISGHTALYWYRQSLGQGPEFLIYFQGTGAADDSGLPNDRFFAVRPEGSVSTLKIQRTERGDSAVYLCASSQGQGAALHFGNGTRLTVT.